The rows below give T cell receptor beta chains drawn from one sample of a study of T cells in Graves' hyperthyroidism and ophthalmopathy. Via MiXCR, TCRdb re-called the multiplex PCR reads, giving one row per CDR3 protein. The sample yields nearly 750,000 distinct CDR3 sequences, around 40% seen once. Sequences were obtained from blood. The origin of the receptors is a middle-aged woman with Graves' hyperthyroidism. Each CDR3 is given with its conserved first and last residue. D genes are given only for firm matches. Clone size is stated in some rows and not others, as once, few, many or a class when expanded.

V: TRBV11-3
size: few
D: .
J: TRBJ1-4
CDR3: CASSLDLRGARLFF
DNA: TGTGCCAGCAGCTTAGATCTAAGGGGGGCACGACTGTTTTTT

V: TRBV4-3
size: many
D: .
J: TRBJ1-4
CDR3: CASSQGWGGNLFF
DNA: TGCGCCAGCAGCCAAGGGTGGGGAGGTAACCTGTTTTTT

V: TRBV6-6
size: .
D: .
J: TRBJ1-2
CDR3: CASSYSLSGSPNYGYTF
DNA: TGTGCCAGCAGTTACTCGCTCTCGGGGAGCCCTAACTATGGCTACACCTTC

V: TRBV5-6
size: few
D: TRBD2
J: TRBJ2-5
CDR3: CASSLRTSGSSETQYF
DNA: TGTGCCAGCAGCCTACGGACTAGCGGGAGCTCGGAGACCCAGTACTTC

V: TRBV24-1
size: .
D: .
J: TRBJ1-2
CDR3: CATSENSNYGYTF
DNA: TGTGCCACCAGTGAGAACAGTAACTATGGCTACACCTTC

V: TRBV20-1
size: many
D: .
J: TRBJ2-7
CDR3: CSGLGSYEQYF
DNA: TGCAGTGGCCTGGGGTCCTACGAGCAGTACTTC

V: TRBV7-3
size: .
D: TRBD1
J: TRBJ1-2
CDR3: CASSPKQGRGYTF
DNA: TGTGCCAGCAGCCCCAAACAGGGGCGCGGCTACACCTTC

V: TRBV7-2
size: many
D: .
J: TRBJ1-6
CDR3: CASSFTGDNSPLHF
DNA: TGTGCCAGCAGCTTCACAGGAGATAATTCACCCCTCCACTTT

V: TRBV7-6
size: many
D: .
J: TRBJ2-7
CDR3: CASTQPPGEQYF
DNA: TGTGCCAGCACCCAGCCCCCCGGCGAGCAGTACTTC

V: TRBV12-3/TRBV12-4
size: once
D: .
J: TRBJ1-4
CDR3: CASSFGASYEKLFF
DNA: TGTGCCAGCAGTTTCGGGGCTTCGTATGAAAAACTGTTTTTT

V: TRBV7-2
size: few
D: .
J: TRBJ1-3
CDR3: CASSLDAGAGNTIYF
DNA: TGTGCCAGCAGCTTGGATGCAGGGGCTGGAAACACCATATATTTT

V: TRBV12-3/TRBV12-4
size: .
D: .
J: TRBJ2-7
CDR3: CASSRVEGIYYEQYF
DNA: TGTGCCAGCAGCCGAGTGGAAGGGATTTATTACGAGCAGTACTTC

V: TRBV5-8
size: .
D: TRBD1
J: TRBJ1-1
CDR3: CASSLSRDRGRDEASF
DNA: TGTGCCAGCAGTTTATCAAGGGACAGGGGGCGCGATGAAGCTTCCTTT

V: TRBV20-1
size: .
D: TRBD1
J: TRBJ1-5
CDR3: CSAYRDSHQPQHF
DNA: TGCAGTGCTTACCGGGACAGTCATCAGCCCCAGCATTTT

V: TRBV5-6
size: few
D: TRBD1
J: TRBJ2-7
CDR3: CASSSPGQGRDYEQYF
DNA: TGTGCCAGCAGCTCACCGGGACAGGGGAGAGACTACGAGCAGTACTTC

V: TRBV15
size: .
D: TRBD2
J: TRBJ2-5
CDR3: CATSFRAGDSETQYF
DNA: TGTGCCACCAGCTTTAGGGCGGGAGATTCAGAGACCCAGTACTTC

V: TRBV12-3/TRBV12-4
size: .
D: .
J: TRBJ2-4
CDR3: CASSLVGDIQYF
DNA: TGTGCCAGCAGTTTAGTGGGGGACATTCAGTACTTC

V: TRBV10-3
size: few
D: .
J: TRBJ2-7
CDR3: CASSPLASPSYEQYF
DNA: TGTGCCAGCAGTCCCCTGGCCTCACCTTCCTACGAGCAGTACTTC

V: TRBV10-2
size: few
D: .
J: TRBJ1-1
CDR3: CASSALNGGVGGNTEAFF
DNA: TGCGCCAGCAGCGCCCTTAACGGTGGGGTAGGGGGGAACACTGAAGCTTTCTTT

V: TRBV5-6
size: few
D: TRBD1
J: TRBJ1-2
CDR3: CASSPGDRGGLGYTF
DNA: TGTGCCAGCAGCCCGGGGGACAGAGGGGGCCTGGGCTACACCTTC

V: TRBV10-3
size: many
D: TRBD1
J: TRBJ2-6
CDR3: CAITPGTGVSGANVLTF
DNA: TGTGCCATCACCCCCGGGACAGGGGTCTCTGGGGCCAACGTCCTGACTTTC

V: TRBV15
size: many
D: .
J: TRBJ2-7
CDR3: CATSRDQDLSSYEQYF
DNA: TGTGCCACCAGCAGAGATCAGGACCTAAGCTCCTACGAGCAGTACTTC

V: TRBV29-1
size: .
D: .
J: TRBJ1-3
CDR3: CSVEDMAASGNTIYF
DNA: TGCAGCGTTGAAGATATGGCCGCCTCTGGAAACACCATATATTTT

V: TRBV6-4
size: .
D: TRBD1
J: TRBJ1-2
CDR3: CASRRTGDNYGYTF
DNA: TGTGCCAGCAGAAGGACAGGGGACAACTATGGCTACACCTTC

V: TRBV18
size: .
D: .
J: TRBJ1-1
CDR3: CASSPRSGEGEAFF
DNA: TGTGCCAGCTCACCTCGGAGTGGAGAGGGTGAAGCTTTCTTT

V: TRBV19
size: few
D: .
J: TRBJ2-7
CDR3: CASSPRTDHPYEQYF
DNA: TGTGCCAGTAGTCCTCGGACAGATCACCCCTACGAGCAGTACTTC

V: TRBV10-1
size: .
D: .
J: TRBJ1-2
CDR3: CASSEGGNYGYTF
DNA: TGCGCCAGCAGTGAAGGTGGGAACTATGGCTACACCTTC

V: TRBV12-3/TRBV12-4
size: .
D: TRBD1
J: TRBJ1-6
CDR3: CVSRGQGGNSPLHF
DNA: TGTGTCAGCAGAGGACAGGGAGGGAATTCACCCCTCCACTTT

V: TRBV12-3/TRBV12-4
size: .
D: .
J: TRBJ1-1
CDR3: CASSSTGLSGNTEAFF
DNA: TGTGCCAGCAGTTCAACGGGGCTGTCTGGAAACACTGAAGCTTTCTTT

V: TRBV28
size: .
D: .
J: TRBJ1-5
CDR3: CASTNQGRSNQPQHF
DNA: TGTGCCAGCACTAATCAGGGGCGTAGCAATCAGCCCCAGCATTTT

V: TRBV20-1
size: few
D: .
J: TRBJ2-7
CDR3: CSARGSSGAKFYEQYF
DNA: TGCAGTGCTAGAGGTAGTTCGGGGGCTAAGTTTTACGAGCAGTACTTC

V: TRBV5-6
size: many
D: TRBD1
J: TRBJ2-7
CDR3: CASSRGQGYEQYF
DNA: TGTGCCAGCAGCCGAGGACAGGGCTACGAGCAGTACTTC

V: TRBV18
size: .
D: .
J: TRBJ1-1
CDR3: CASSLDSTGAFF
DNA: TGTGCCAGCTCGCTAGACAGTACGGGAGCTTTCTTT

V: TRBV6-5
size: few
D: .
J: TRBJ1-2
CDR3: CASSWGGGSYTF
DNA: TGTGCCAGCAGCTGGGGGGGTGGAAGCTACACCTTC

V: TRBV29-1
size: .
D: TRBD1
J: TRBJ2-7
CDR3: CSVGQGGHEQYF
DNA: TGCAGCGTTGGACAGGGGGGCCACGAGCAGTACTTC